This T cell receptor (beta chain) was retrieved from a study of blood T cell repertoires in COVID-19. At the level of the study: Sites across the United States, Italy and Spain contributed samples from acute and convalescent COVID-19.

Germline values: CDR1 SGHVS, CDR2 FQNEAQ. V shed 4 bases and J shed 2 bases, with 8 bases lying between them. The CDR3 has 13 residues. Produced via immunoSEQ multiplex PCR; TCRdb's table is partial and in-frame only. The data show just over 650,000 clones, 85% to 90% seen once. The chain joins TRBV7-8 to TRBJ1-2; possible D gene TRBD1, 6 bases. Sequenced sample: peripheral blood. The receptor was isolated from a woman aged 18-29 years with acute or convalescent COVID-19. CDR3 DNA: TGTGCCAGCAGCTCCGGGACAAACTATGGCTACACCTTC. This sequence encodes CASSSGTNYGYTF. Based on the CDR3 plus reference TRBV7-8 and TRBJ1-2, the full variable domain is GAGVSQSPRYKVAKRGQDVALRCDPISGHVSLFWYQQALGQGPEFLTYFQNEAQLDKSGLPSDRFFAERPEGSVSTLKIQRTQQEDSAVYLCASSSGTNYGYTFGSGTRLTVV.